This passage covers 12 T cell receptor beta chains from one sample sequenced in a study of cytomegalovirus exposure and HLA in healthy donors. Use of 60 Vbeta and 13 Jbeta primers characterized the PCR. Using immunoSEQ multiplex PCR, the repertoire was profiled, and TCRdb retains in-frame clones only, with some absent. Here the sample spans about 67,000 clones, 68% being singletons. The sample was PBMCs. Receptor source: a woman in her thirties in good health and CMV-seronegative.

J is TRBJ1-1 and V is TRBV2; TRBD1 aligns across 7 bases. Losses at the gene ends were 1 base for V and 5 bases for J; bases not matched to a gene: 4. Germline assignment: CDR1 SNHLY and CDR2 FYNNEI. The CDR3 is made up of 14 amino acids. CDR3 sequence: CASSEVRQGTEAFF. CDR3 in DNA: TGTGCCAGCAGTGAAGTAAGACAGGGAACTGAAGCTTTCTTT.

The chain joins TRBV14 to TRBJ2-7; possible D gene TRBD2, 7 bases. V lost 4 bases and J 5 bases, leaving 15 bases between the germline ends. The CDR3 is 14 amino acids. Germline V gene sequence: CDR1 SGHDN, CDR2 FVKESK. The CDR3 protein is CASSRGGLVHEQYF. The CDR3 DNA is TGTGCCAGCAGCCGCGGGGGCCTTGTCCACGAGCAGTACTTC.

This chain connects TRBV27 to TRBJ2-7; a weak D match, TRBD1 (6 bases). This CDR3 has 16 amino acids. Per the germline V gene, CDR1 is MNHEY and CDR2 is SMNVEV (reference sequence). Trimming removed 6 bases at V and 4 bases at J, with 22 bases between. Here the CDR3 reads CASRFSYGRGGYEQYF. The CDR3 DNA sequence: TGTGCCAGCAGGTTTTCGTATGGCAGGGGTGGGTACGAGCAGTACTTC.

The chain employs TRBV6-6 and TRBJ1-4; tentative D call: TRBD1 (5 bases). This CDR3 has 13 amino acids. Between the trimmed V and J ends, which lost 5 bases and 8 bases, there was a span of 12 bases. Germline CDR1 reads MNHNY; CDR2 reads SVGAGI (reference sequence). DNA of the CDR3: TGTGCCAGCAGTCGCGGGGCAAGAGAAAAACTGTTTTTT. Protein: CASSRGAREKLFF.

The chain recombines TRBV7-9 with TRBJ1-2; maybe TRBD1 (5 bases). The length of the CDR3 is 14 residues. V dropped 3 bases and J dropped 6 bases, with 14 bases sitting between them. Per germline, CDR1 SEHNR and CDR2 FQNEAQ (reference sequence). CDR3 nucleotides: TGTGCCAGCAGCTTGGGGGGAGGCTACGATGGCTACACCTTC. Its translation is CASSLGGGYDGYTF.

This chain links TRBV19 with TRBJ2-2; D gene unclear. Deletions cut 0 bases from V and 3 bases from J, with 8 bases between. The CDR3 spans 15 residues. CDR1 is LNHDA and CDR2 is SQIVND in the germline V gene (reference sequence). In nucleotides, the CDR3 is TGTGCCAGTAGTATAGAGGCCACCTACACCGGGGAGCTGTTTTTT. This sequence encodes CASSIEATYTGELFF.

This chain connects TRBV4-1 to TRBJ1-1; D may be TRBD1 (5 bases). CDR3 size: 17 residues. V lost 2 bases and J 0 bases, leaving 16 bases between the germline ends. Germline lookup yields CDR1 MGHRA and CDR2 YSYEKL. The CDR3 region has the DNA TGCGCCAGCAGCCAAAATGTACTGACAGCTTTGAACACTGAAGCTTTCTTT. This translates into CASSQNVLTALNTEAFF.

The rearrangement links TRBV7-9 to TRBJ2-7; 9 nucleotides align to TRBD1. V lost 6 bases and J lost 6; bases outside the gene matches: 15. The CDR3 is 16 amino acids. Germline values: CDR1 SEHNR, CDR2 FQNEAQ (reference sequence). CDR3 sequence: CASSSTGGHGYGEQYF. Written as DNA, the CDR3 is TGTGCCAGCAGTTCGACAGGGGGTCATGGTTATGGCGAGCAGTACTTC.

This clone has just one count. The V and J genes are TRBV7-2 and TRBJ1-6, with D unresolved. The V gene lost 3 bases and the J gene lost 12 bases, with 12 bases spanning the gap. The germline CDR1 and CDR2 sequences are SGHTA and FQGNSA. There are 13 residues in the CDR3. The CDR3 loop reads CASSFRKRLPLHF. In DNA form, the CDR3 reads TGTGCCAGCAGCTTTCGGAAGCGTCTACCCCTCCACTTT.

V and J are TRBV10-3 and TRBJ1-1, with TRBD1 as a possible D gene (6 bases). The germline CDR1 and CDR2 sequences are ENHRY and SYGVKD. The CDR3 extends over 14 amino acids. The V end lost 0 bases, the J end lost 8 bases, and 13 bases lay between the germline ends. CDR3 coding DNA: TGTGCCATCAGTGAGTCACGGGGGGCTGAGGAAGCTTTCTTT. Protein product: CAISESRGAEEAFF.

The V gene is TRBV5-1, the J gene TRBJ1-4, with a weak D call TRBD1 (5 bases). The V end was cut by 4 bases, the J end by 10 bases, with 11 bases between. This CDR3 contains 12 residues. CDR1 SGHRS and CDR2 YFSETQ come from the germline V gene. The CDR3 DNA reads TGCGCCAGCAGCCCGGGTGGGGCAAAACTGTTTTTT. This codes for CASSPGGAKLFF.

In its sample, this clone was seen a few times. The CDR3 bases are TGTGCCAGCAGCATCCAGACAGGGAACACAGATACGCAGTATTTT. Its translation is CASSIQTGNTDTQYF. The chain has TRBV7-2 and TRBJ2-3; 7 bases are a match to TRBD1. This CDR3 is built from 15 residues. Germline values: CDR1 SGHTA, CDR2 FQGNSA. J lost 2 bases, V lost 5 bases, and 7 bases had no gene match.